Given below is one T cell receptor (beta chain) in context. Its antigen is not known. These data originate in a study of CXCR3-negative and CXCR3-positive naive CD8 T cells. Points from the study as a whole: Freshly isolated PBMCs were used in most assays, given partial CXCR3 loss after freezing. Memory cells diverged, while naive CXCR3-positive and CXCR3-negative cells had similar TRBV-TRBJ usage. Surface CD5 matched across naive subsets, and TRB CDR3 properties served to infer TCR strength.

Germline assignment: CDR1 SQVTM and CDR2 ANQGSEA. The CDR3 is 12 amino acids. Identification of naive CD8+ T cells rested on CD45RO-CCR7+CD27+CD95- status. The method, 5' RACE with UMI labels, was used to prepare the TRB cDNA libraries. TCRdb reworked the 5' RACE reads into one entry per CDR3 protein, no DNA. The sample includes 55,000 to 65,000 distinct CDR3 sequences. The chain employs TRBV29-1 and TRBJ1-4. This receptor was taken from a human donor in good health. Some clones in this sample may be carry-over from other donors' samples. The material sequenced was naive CXCR3- CD8+ T cells from blood. Subset indicated: CD45RO-CCR7+CD27+CD95- naive CD8+ T cells lacking CXCR3 (TNR3-). The CDR3 loop is CSASGGGLELFF. The whole variable domain, filled in from reference TRBV29-1 and TRBJ1-4, reads SAVISQKPSRDICQRGTSLTIQCQVDSQVTMMFWYRQQPGQSLTLIATANQGSEATYESGFVIDKFPISRPNLTFSTLTVSNMSPEDSSIYLCSASGGGLELFFGSGTQLSVL.